The sequence of this T cell receptor (beta chain) was determined in a study of naive and memory T cell subsets. Both TRBC1 and TRBC2 were covered by a beta constant-region primer of two equimolar oligonucleotides. The ligated cDNA underwent four PCR rounds using SP2 and nested alpha and beta constant-region primers. Each CDR3 protein is one row after TCRdb ran MiXCR on the UMI-ligation and nested PCR reads. The table records some 80,000 distinct CDR3 sequences, 9% to 9.5% of them present only once. From germline, CDR1 is SGHVS and CDR2 FNYEAQ. The CDR3 length is 14 residues. V lost 2 bases and J 5 bases, leaving 13 bases between the germline ends. CD4+ T cell IFNgamma after overnight CMV lysate exposure gave donor CMV status. Notes on the study in general: Clonotypes are single alpha or beta chains, not paired receptors. In naive cells, over 95% of TCR sequences were seen only once. Naive and memory subsets had different power law exponents for TCR abundance.

This clonotype was recorded many times. The antigen remains undetermined. The V call is TRBV7-6, the J call TRBJ2-7, with a possible D match to TRBD2 (5 bases). Sample: naive CD8+ T cells from blood. This clonotype originated in a human donor in good health. The CDR3 reads CASSLKTGGHEQYF. Here the CDR3 DNA reads TGTGCCAGCAGCTTAAAAACGGGCGGGCACGAGCAGTACTTC.